The 21 T cell receptor beta chains in this list originate from one sample, sequenced in a study of shared clonotypes between healthy human individuals. The data were produced by immunoSEQ multiplex PCR, yet TCRdb's version contains in-frame clones alone and is incomplete. The data hold under 600,000 clones, with about 96% observed a single time. The sequenced sample was naive CD4+ T cells sorted from blood. Subset described: CD45RA+ positively selected. The origin of the receptors is a woman aged 30 to 39 in good health.

This chain links TRBV5-1 with TRBJ2-5, with D possibly TRBD2 on 5 matching bases. This CDR3 has 14 residues. Deletions cut 1 base from V and 2 bases from J, with 9 bases between. Germline V gene lookup returns CDR1 SGHRS and CDR2 YFSETQ. The CDR3 DNA is TGCGCCAGCAGCTTGTCCAGCGGTCAAGAGACCCAGTACTTC. It encodes CASSLSSGQETQYF.

The chain couples TRBV6-5 to TRBJ2-3; no reliable D call. V was pared by 6 bases and J by 2 bases, with 15 bases between. CDR1 and CDR2 (germline): MNHEY, SVGAGI. This CDR3 has 15 residues. The CDR3, as DNA: TGTGCCAGCAGATTTACCTACGCAGACACAGATACGCAGTATTTT. Its protein product is CASRFTYADTDTQYF.

The gene calls are TRBV29-1 and TRBJ1-5, with D possibly matching TRBD1 (6 bases). Trimming removed 3 bases from V and 7 bases from J, with 16 bases in between. The CDR3 covers 14 residues. Germline CDR1 reads SQVTM; CDR2 reads ANQGSEA. The CDR3 nucleotides read TGCAGCGTTGATTTGGGGGGCATAGGGCAGCCCCAGCATTTT. It is translated as CSVDLGGIGQPQHF. Supplemented by reference TRBV29-1 and TRBJ1-5, the full variable domain reads SAVISQKPSRDICQRGTSLTIQCQVDSQVTMMFWYRQQPGQSLTLIATANQGSEATYESGFVIDKFPISRPNLTFSTLTVSNMSPEDSSIYLCSVDLGGIGQPQHFGDGTRLSIL.

In DNA, the CDR3 is TGTGCCGTCGGACAGGGGGATCAGCCCCAGCATTTT. This codes for CAVGQGDQPQHF. The rearrangement joins TRBV28 to TRBJ1-5; 10 positions agree with TRBD1. Trimming took 11 bases from V and 5 from J; bases not matched to a gene: 3. The length of the CDR3 is 12 residues. Germline V gene sequence: CDR1 MDHEN, CDR2 SYDVKM.

The chain links TRBV10-1 to TRBJ2-7, with 10 bases identical to TRBD2. The V gene's germline CDR1 is WNHNN and CDR2 SYGVQD (reference sequence). The CDR3 sequence is 17 residues long. After removal of 7 bases from V and 0 bases from J, the junction contained 12 bases not matched to a gene. CDR3 protein: CASNSIQREGPSYEQYF. CDR3 DNA sequence: TGCGCCAGCAACTCAATTCAGCGGGAGGGCCCCTCCTACGAGCAGTACTTC.

The chain carries TRBV2 and TRBJ2-2; TRBD1 matches 7 bases. The CDR3 has 15 residues. With V trimmed by 6 bases and J by 0 bases, 4 bases remained unmatched. Germline V lookup: CDR1 SNHLY, CDR2 FYNNEI. The chain's CDR3 is CASSRQGPNTGELFF. The DNA for the CDR3 is TGTGCCAGCAGCAGACAGGGCCCGAACACCGGGGAGCTGTTTTTT. The whole variable domain, filled in from reference TRBV2 and TRBJ2-2, reads EPEVTQTPSHQVTQMGQEVILRCVPISNHLYFYWYRQILGQKVEFLVSFYNNEISEKSEIFDDQFSVERPDGSNFTLKIRSTKLEDSAMYFCASSRQGPNTGELFFGEGSRLTVL.

The chain combines TRBV15 with TRBJ2-4, with 9 bases identical to TRBD2. Trimming cost V 0 bases and J 0 bases; bases outside gene matches: 21. Looked up from germline, CDR1 is LNHNV and CDR2 is YYDKDF (reference sequence). This CDR3 spans 23 amino acids. The CDR3, as DNA: TGTGCCACCAGCAGAGATTGCTGGGGGCTAGCGGGACCGAGAACAATAGCCAAAAACATTCAGTACTTC. Amino acids: CATSRDCWGLAGPRTIAKNIQYF.

This chain links TRBV28 with TRBJ2-1, with unresolved D. Germline lookup yields CDR1 MDHEN and CDR2 SYDVKM. CDR3 length: 11 amino acids. V lost 5 bases to trimming and J lost 9 bases, with 8 bases between them. The CDR3 protein is CASSTRSEQFF. The CDR3 DNA is TGTGCCAGCAGTACCCGGTCTGAGCAGTTCTTC.

V gene TRBV4-1 combines with J gene TRBJ1-6; 7 bases align to TRBD1. In germline, CDR1 is MGHRA, CDR2 YSYEKL. The CDR3 has 15 amino acids. With 2 bases clipped from V and 8 bases from J, the junction kept 6 bases outside the gene matches. CDR3 nucleotides: TGCGCCAGCAGCCAACAGGGGGTTGGGGATTCACCCCTCCACTTT. Protein: CASSQQGVGDSPLHF.

This chain links TRBV6-1 with TRBJ2-1, with 12 positions matching TRBD2. This CDR3 spans 14 amino acids. The junction had 7 bases not matched to a gene; V was cut back by 10 bases and J by 6 bases. Germline lookup yields CDR1 MNHNS and CDR2 SASEGT. DNA of the CDR3: TGTGCCACCCGGACTAGCGGGACGGTCAATGAGCAGTTCTTC. Protein product: CATRTSGTVNEQFF.

J is TRBJ2-1 and V is TRBV2; 10 nucleotides match TRBD2. Trimming cost V 8 bases and J 8 bases; bases outside gene matches: 6. This CDR3 has 13 residues. Germline V lookup: CDR1 SNHLY, CDR2 FYNNEI. The CDR3 spells CASDPAGGHEQFF. The CDR3, as DNA: TGTGCCAGCGATCCAGCGGGAGGGCATGAGCAGTTCTTC.

The CDR3 coding sequence is TGTGCCAGCAGCGCACAGGGACCCTATCAGCCCCAGCATTTT. This translates into CASSAQGPYQPQHF. The chain is built from TRBV7-2 and TRBJ1-5; maybe TRBD1 (6 bases). V was clipped by 5 bases and J by 5 bases, with 13 bases between them. This CDR3 is 14 amino acids long. In germline, CDR1 is SGHTA, CDR2 FQGNSA.

For this clone: Within the sample, other DNA sequences also encode this same CDR3. The V and J genes are TRBV6-1 and TRBJ2-7; 12 bases line up with TRBD2. The CDR3 length is 15 residues. Germline V lookup: CDR1 MNHNS, CDR2 SASEGT. The ends lost 5 bases at V and 1 base at J; junction bases unmatched: 3. The CDR3 region has the DNA TGTGCCAGCAGTCGACTAGCGGGGGAGTCCTACGAGCAGTACTTC. This encodes CASSRLAGESYEQYF.

The V and J genes are TRBV5-1 and TRBJ1-2, with D unclear. This CDR3 comprises 14 residues. V gave up 4 bases and J gave up 0 bases, with 10 bases separating them. Looked up from germline, CDR1 is SGHRS and CDR2 is YFSETQ. This chain's CDR3 is CASSREHSNYGYTF. DNA of the CDR3: TGCGCCAGCAGCCGGGAACACTCTAACTATGGCTACACCTTC.

CDR3 region: CASSLWGKGFAFF. Here the CDR3 DNA reads TGTGCCAGCAGTTTATGGGGCAAGGGGTTCGCTTTCTTT. The chain combines TRBV28 with TRBJ1-1; a weak D match, TRBD1 (5 bases). CDR1 is MDHEN and CDR2 is SYDVKM in the germline V gene. V was pared by 0 bases and J by 11 bases, with 13 bases between. The CDR3 has 13 residues.

V and J are TRBV6-5 and TRBJ2-3; perhaps D is TRBD1 or TRBD2 (7 bases each). The germline CDR1 and CDR2 sequences are MNHEY and SVGAGI. V lost 4 bases and J 0 bases, leaving 11 bases between the germline ends. The CDR3 length is 15 residues. The CDR3 sequence: CASSSRGGSTDTQYF. The CDR3 bases are TGTGCCAGCAGTTCCAGGGGGGGGAGCACAGATACGCAGTATTTT.

V is TRBV5-1 and J is TRBJ2-7; possibly TRBD1 for D (6 bases). The CDR3 has 14 amino acids. Germline-derived CDR1 and CDR2 are SGHRS and YFSETQ. V lost 4 bases and J lost 3, with 14 bases in between. CDR3 coding DNA: TGCGCCAGCAGCCCCCGAGGGGGACACTACGAGCAGTACTTC. This sequence encodes CASSPRGGHYEQYF.

The chain links TRBV2 to TRBJ2-1, with D tentatively TRBD2 (6 bases). Between the trimmed V and J ends, which lost 8 bases and 6 bases, there was a span of 14 bases. Germline CDR1 and CDR2: SNHLY and FYNNEI. This CDR3 has 13 residues. As DNA, the CDR3 is TGTGCCAGCGGCCGGGAGCAACTCAATGAGCAGTTCTTC. The encoded protein is CASGREQLNEQFF.

Here the CDR3 DNA reads TGTGCCAGCAGCCAACGGACAGGGGACTCTGGAAACACCATATATTTT. Its translation is CASSQRTGDSGNTIYF. The V gene is TRBV7-8, the J gene TRBJ1-3, with 9 bases aligning to TRBD1. The CDR3 spans 16 residues. V trimming: 5 bases; J trimming: 0 bases; junction bases outside the gene matches: 5. CDR1 is SGHVS, CDR2 FQNEAQ, per germline.

The chain recombines TRBV6-5 with TRBJ1-1, with 9 nucleotides matching TRBD1. CDR1 is MNHEY and CDR2 is SVGAGI in the germline V gene. V dropped 6 bases and J dropped 3; count of bases not matched to a gene: 5. The CDR3 contains 14 residues. CDR3 coding DNA: TGTGCCAGCAGCCTACGGACAGGGGACACTGAAGCTTTCTTT. Residues: CASSLRTGDTEAFF.

The chain joins TRBV6-1 to TRBJ2-2; D remains ambiguous. The CDR3 has 12 amino acids. The ends were cut back, 4 bases at V and 1 base at J, with 1 base in the middle. The germline V gene has CDR1 MNHNS and CDR2 SASEGT. CDR3 residues: CASSGNTGELFF. CDR3 DNA sequence: TGTGCCAGCAGTGGGAACACCGGGGAGCTGTTTTTT.